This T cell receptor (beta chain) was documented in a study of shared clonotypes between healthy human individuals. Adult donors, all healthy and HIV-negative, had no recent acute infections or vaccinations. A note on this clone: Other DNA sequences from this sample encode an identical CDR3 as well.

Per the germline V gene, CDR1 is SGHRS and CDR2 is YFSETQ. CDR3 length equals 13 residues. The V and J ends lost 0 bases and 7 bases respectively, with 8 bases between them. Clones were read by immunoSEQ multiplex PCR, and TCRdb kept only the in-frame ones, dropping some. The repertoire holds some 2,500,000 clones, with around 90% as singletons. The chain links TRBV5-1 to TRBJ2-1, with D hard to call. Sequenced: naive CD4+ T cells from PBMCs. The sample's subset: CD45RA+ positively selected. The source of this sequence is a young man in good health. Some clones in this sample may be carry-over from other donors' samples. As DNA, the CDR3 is TGCGCCAGCAGCTTGGGCACCCTTAATGAGCAGTTCTTC. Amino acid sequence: CASSLGTLNEQFF.